This T cell receptor (beta chain) was recovered during a study of T and B cells in COVID-19 patients. This clonotype was picked up a small number of times. Each TRB amplification used roughly 220-550 ng of genomic DNA from blood. Multiplex PCR with BIOMED2 TRB-A/B primer pools amplified TRB rearrangements. TCRdb independently ran MiXCR on the multiplex PCR reads; one entry per CDR3 protein. This repertoire shows more than 9,500 distinct CDR3 sequences, around 30% found once; its top ten account for about 30%. The source material was blood. The sequence was collected from a human donor who had recovered from COVID-19.

The CDR3 DNA is TGTGCCAGCAGTTCGCCGGGACGTTACACCGGGGAGCTGTTTTTT. Translated, it gives CASSSPGRYTGELFF. The chain has TRBV28 and TRBJ2-2; D may correspond to TRBD1 or TRBD2 (5 bases each). From germline, CDR1 is MDHEN and CDR2 SYDVKM. The V gene lost 4 bases and the J gene lost 3 bases, with 12 bases spanning the gap. The CDR3 totals 15 residues.